The 27 T cell receptor beta chains below come from one sample, sequenced in a study of graft-versus-host responses after intestinal transplantation. TCRdb's table, derived via immunoSEQ multiplex PCR, lists solely in-frame clones and lacks some. This table holds around 100,000 clones, about 90% found once. No antigen is known for these receptors. Sequenced material: unstimulated CD4+ T cells sorted from spleen or lymph node cells, taken before transplant. Every receptor here comes from a human donor who was the organ donor for an intestinal transplant.

In its sample, this clone was seen once. The chain recombines TRBV11-2 with TRBJ1-6; D might be TRBD1 (5 bases). Germline values: CDR1 SGHAT, CDR2 FQNNGV. This CDR3 has 14 residues. V was pared by 5 bases and J by 10 bases, with 15 bases between. CDR3 region: CASSPVGTGSPLHF. DNA for the CDR3: TGTGCCAGCAGCCCCGTTGGGACCGGCTCACCCCTCCACTTT.

The chain carries TRBV2 and TRBJ1-2; no reliable D call. The CDR3 is 13 residues long. CDR1 and CDR2 from the germline V gene are SNHLY and FYNNEI. V lost 1 base to trimming and J lost 3 bases, with 6 bases between them. The CDR3 DNA follows: TGTGCCAGCAGTGAAGAGAGCCACTATGGCTACACCTTC. Its translation is CASSEESHYGYTF.

V is TRBV7-3 and J is TRBJ2-1; TRBD2 matches at 11 bases. Germline loops: CDR1 SGHTA, CDR2 FQGTGA. The CDR3 length is 18 residues. J lost 0 bases, V lost 8 bases, and 12 bases had no gene match. CDR3 protein: CASGASGGSPFSYNEQFF. The CDR3 nucleotides are TGTGCCAGCGGGGCTAGCGGGGGGTCACCGTTCTCCTACAATGAGCAGTTCTTC.

This clone appeared a single time. This sequence joins TRBV7-2 and TRBJ1-5; maybe TRBD1 (6 bases). Germline values: CDR1 SGHTA, CDR2 FQGNSA. With 5 bases removed from V and 3 bases from J, the gap between germline ends came to 20 bases. The CDR3 loop spans 17 amino acids. CDR3 nucleotide sequence: TGTGCCAGCAGCAGGGGGGGCAGGGGAAACATCAATCAGCCCCAGCATTTT. Translating gives CASSRGGRGNINQPQHF.

The gene calls are TRBV4-1 and TRBJ1-4, with D unresolved. This CDR3 is 13 amino acids long. Trimming took off 2 bases at V and 8 bases at J, with 9 bases between the two ends. Germline-derived CDR1 and CDR2 are MGHRA and YSYEKL. The CDR3 DNA reads TGCGCCAGCAGCCAAACGCTCGGCGAAAAACTGTTTTTT. As protein: CASSQTLGEKLFF.

The CDR3 region has the DNA TGTGCCAGCAGCCCCCTAGAACACAATGAGCAGTTCTTC. It yields the protein CASSPLEHNEQFF. The gene calls are TRBV5-8 and TRBJ2-1; D is unresolved. Germline V gene lookup returns CDR1 SGHTS and CDR2 YDEGEE. This CDR3 spans 13 amino acids. Trimming removed 4 bases from V and 5 bases from J, with 10 bases in between. The whole variable domain, filled in from reference TRBV5-8 and TRBJ2-1, reads EAGVTQSPTHLIKTRGQQATLRCSPISGHTSVYWYQQALGLGLQFLLWYDEGEERNRGNFPPRFSGRQFPNYSSELNVNALELEDSALYLCASSPLEHNEQFFGPGTRLTVL.

The chain has TRBV5-1 and TRBJ2-3, with 7 bases identical to TRBD1. Germline-derived CDR1 and CDR2 are SGHRS and YFSETQ. The CDR3 spans 15 residues. V was clipped by 5 bases and J by 1 base; unmatched bases: 7. In nucleotides, the CDR3 is TGCGCCAGCAGGATGATTCAGGGGGGCACAGATACGCAGTATTTT. Its protein product is CASRMIQGGTDTQYF.

CDR3 DNA: TGCGCCAGCAGCCCGACTAGCACAGATACGCAGTATTTT. Its protein product is CASSPTSTDTQYF. The chain links TRBV5-1 to TRBJ2-3; D is unclear. Per the germline V gene, CDR1 is SGHRS and CDR2 is YFSETQ. This CDR3 is 13 amino acids long. Trimming cost V 4 bases and J 0 bases, with 6 bases left between them.

The chain links TRBV28 to TRBJ2-7; D might be TRBD2 (5 bases). This CDR3 has 13 amino acids. The V gene's germline CDR1 is MDHEN and CDR2 SYDVKM. Trimming stripped 6 bases from V and 3 bases from J, with 12 bases between. Here the CDR3 DNA reads TGTGCCAGCAGCCGCCCCGGAGGCTACGAGCAGTACTTC. Its protein product is CASSRPGGYEQYF.

The chain combines TRBV6-6 with TRBJ2-2, with TRBD2 matching 9 bases. Germline values: CDR1 MNHNY, CDR2 SVGAGI (reference sequence). This CDR3 has 16 residues. V trimming: 5 bases; J trimming: 5 bases; junction bases outside the gene matches: 9. The chain's CDR3 is CASSSSQGLATGELFF. The CDR3 DNA is TGTGCCAGCAGTAGCTCCCAGGGACTAGCTACCGGGGAGCTGTTTTTT.

This clone was seen a single time. The rearrangement links TRBV13 to TRBJ2-6; TRBD1 agrees at 10 bases. This CDR3 region has 15 residues. Germline CDR1 is PRHDT and CDR2 is FYEKMQ (reference sequence). V lost 6 bases to trimming and J lost 7 bases; unmatched junction nucleotides: 6. Here the CDR3 DNA reads TGTGCCAGCAGTGAGGGACAGGGGATAGCCAACGTCCTGACTTTC. It encodes CASSEGQGIANVLTF.

The gene calls are TRBV2 and TRBJ1-5, with D uncertain. The V gene's germline CDR1 is SNHLY and CDR2 FYNNEI. The CDR3 length is 14 residues. Trimming left V 1 base short and J 2 bases short, with 6 bases between. The CDR3 region is CASSEESGNQPQHF. The CDR3 DNA follows: TGTGCCAGCAGTGAAGAGTCAGGCAATCAGCCCCAGCATTTT.

The rearrangement uses TRBV5-6 and TRBJ2-5; D unresolved. CDR1 is SGHDT and CDR2 is YYEEEE in the germline V gene. Trimming pared 1 base from V and 7 bases from J, leaving 11 bases between. CDR3 length: 13 residues. The CDR3 region is CASSLYPIGTQYF. DNA of the CDR3: TGTGCCAGCAGCTTGTACCCCATCGGGACCCAGTACTTC.

This CDR3 reads CASPPGLAGVYEQYF. The CDR3, as DNA: TGTGCCAGCCCGCCGGGACTAGCGGGGGTTTACGAGCAGTACTTC. The chain is built from TRBV6-1 and TRBJ2-7; 14 bases are a match to TRBD2. The CDR3 runs 15 residues. With 8 bases clipped from V and 4 bases from J, the junction kept 7 bases outside the gene matches. In germline, CDR1 is MNHNS, CDR2 SASEGT.

The gene calls are TRBV6-5 and TRBJ2-5; tentatively, D is TRBD1 or TRBD2 (5 bases each). The germline gives CDR1 MNHEY, CDR2 SVGAGI. This CDR3 is built from 16 residues. The V end lost 0 bases, the J end lost 5 bases, and 16 bases lay between the germline ends. The CDR3 DNA sequence: TGTGCCAGCAGTTACTCTTCCGGGACCCGAGGGGAGACCCAGTACTTC. It translates to CASSYSSGTRGETQYF.

The chain is built from TRBV30 and TRBJ2-7, with D possibly called TRBD1 or TRBD2 (6 bases each). The CDR3 spans 13 residues. V shed 3 bases and J shed 5 bases, with 14 bases lying between them. Per germline, CDR1 GTSNPN and CDR2 SVGIG (reference sequence). CDR3 in amino acids: CAWRNKGGHEQYF. The CDR3 DNA is TGTGCCTGGAGGAACAAGGGGGGCCACGAGCAGTACTTC. The variable domain in full, completed from reference TRBV30 and TRBJ2-7, reads SQTIHQWPATLVQPVGSPLSLECTVEGTSNPNLYWYRQAAGRGLQLLFYSVGIGQISSEVPQNLSASRPQDRQFILSSKKLLLSDSGFYLCAWRNKGGHEQYFGPGTRLTVT.

The chain couples TRBV30 to TRBJ1-5; no definite D call. The germline CDR1 and CDR2 sequences are GTSNPN and SVGIG (reference sequence). This CDR3 region has 13 residues. The V gene lost 1 base and the J gene lost 2 bases, with 6 bases spanning the gap. DNA for the CDR3: TGTGCCTGGAGTGGCGCAGGCAATCAGCCCCAGCATTTT. Protein: CAWSGAGNQPQHF.

V usage is TRBV28 and J usage is TRBJ1-5, with D unresolved. The ends were cut back, 7 bases at V and 1 base at J, with 14 bases in the middle. In germline, CDR1 is MDHEN, CDR2 SYDVKM. The CDR3 is made up of 15 amino acids. For the CDR3, the DNA is TGTGCCAGCAAAACACGTAGCCTGAGCAATCAGCCCCAGCATTTT. Its protein is CASKTRSLSNQPQHF.

This clone was observed a few times. This sequence joins TRBV5-1 and TRBJ1-3, with 7 positions matching TRBD1. The V gene's germline CDR1 is SGHRS and CDR2 YFSETQ. This CDR3 region has 16 residues. Losses at the gene ends were 2 bases for V and 4 bases for J; bases not matched to a gene: 9. The CDR3, as DNA: TGCGCCAGCAGCTTCAGTACAGGGGTTGAAGGAAACACCATATATTTT. Its translation is CASSFSTGVEGNTIYF. Looking up the rest from reference TRBV5-1 and TRBJ1-3 gives the full variable domain: KAGVTQTPRYLIKTRGQQVTLSCSPISGHRSVSWYQQTPGQGLQFLFEYFSETQRNKGNFPGRFSGRQFSNSRSEMNVSTLELGDSALYLCASSFSTGVEGNTIYFGEGSWLTVV.

This chain joins TRBV5-6 and TRBJ1-2; no reliable D call. The CDR3 runs 15 residues. V was shortened by 1 base and J by 2 bases, with 12 bases between the two germline ends. Germline V gene data show CDR1 as SGHDT and CDR2 as YYEEEE. DNA for the CDR3: TGTGCCAGCAGCTTGACTGAACATTGGAACTATGGCTACACCTTC. Amino acids: CASSLTEHWNYGYTF.

The rearrangement joins TRBV5-1 to TRBJ1-3, with 7 bases lining up with TRBD1. V was clipped by 4 bases and J by 2 bases; unmatched bases: 3. Germline-derived CDR1 and CDR2 are SGHRS and YFSETQ. The CDR3 covers 14 residues. The CDR3 reads CASSTGEAGNTIYF. DNA for the CDR3: TGCGCCAGCAGCACAGGGGAGGCTGGAAACACCATATATTTT.

The V and J genes are TRBV2 and TRBJ1-1; TRBD1 matches 7 bases. With 4 bases clipped from V and 4 bases from J, the junction kept 9 bases outside the gene matches. Looked up from germline, CDR1 is SNHLY and CDR2 is FYNNEI. CDR3 length: 15 amino acids. This CDR3 reads CASSGRTGDGTEAFF. The DNA of the CDR3 is TGTGCCAGCAGTGGAAGAACAGGGGATGGCACTGAAGCTTTCTTT.

The chain is built from TRBV15 and TRBJ2-1; 7 nucleotides match TRBD2. Germline lookup yields CDR1 LNHNV and CDR2 YYDKDF (reference sequence). The CDR3 extends over 17 amino acids. The V gene end was trimmed by 3 bases and the J gene end by 7 bases; junction bases not matched to a gene: 15. In nucleotides, the CDR3 is TGTGCCACCAGCAGGGCCGGCTTTGCGGGGGTTGTAAATGAGCAGTTCTTC. Its protein is CATSRAGFAGVVNEQFF. The whole variable domain, filled in from reference TRBV15 and TRBJ2-1, reads DAMVIQNPRYQVTQFGKPVTLSCSQTLNHNVMYWYQQKSSQAPKLLFHYYDKDFNNEADTPDNFQSRRPNTSFCFLDIRSPGLGDTAMYLCATSRAGFAGVVNEQFFGPGTRLTVL.

This clone was observed once. The genes are TRBV9 and TRBJ1-2, with D unclear. Germline loops: CDR1 SGDLS, CDR2 YYNGEE. The CDR3 runs to 13 residues. V was clipped by 0 bases and J by 6 bases, with 9 bases between them. The CDR3 reads CASSVDWSHGYTF. The DNA for the CDR3 is TGTGCCAGCAGCGTAGATTGGAGCCATGGCTACACCTTC. The full variable domain, its missing parts supplied by reference TRBV9 and TRBJ1-2, is DSGVTQTPKHLITATGQRVTLRCSPRSGDLSVYWYQQSLDQGLQFLIQYYNGEERAKGNILERFSAQQFPDLHSELNLSSLELGDSALYFCASSVDWSHGYTFGSGTRLTVV.

V is TRBV6-6 and J is TRBJ2-1; perhaps TRBD2 as D (6 bases). This CDR3 spans 16 amino acids. Germline CDR1 and CDR2: MNHNY and SVGAGI (reference sequence). V lost 6 bases and J 4 bases, leaving 19 bases between the germline ends. The CDR3 sequence is CASRRTAGLDYNEQFF. The CDR3, as DNA: TGTGCCAGCAGACGCACCGCGGGACTGGATTACAATGAGCAGTTCTTC.

This sequence joins TRBV30 and TRBJ1-3; D not certain. CDR3 length equals 14 residues. V was shortened by 0 bases and J by 3 bases, with 9 bases between the two germline ends. Germline loops: CDR1 GTSNPN, CDR2 SVGIG (reference sequence). The CDR3 protein is CAWSVEGYGNTIYF. CDR3 nucleotides: TGTGCCTGGAGTGTGGAGGGATATGGAAACACCATATATTTT.

The chain uses TRBV27 and TRBJ1-1; 10 positions agree with TRBD1. This CDR3 contains 17 residues. The germline gives CDR1 MNHEY, CDR2 SMNVEV (reference sequence). The J segment lost 10 bases and the V segment lost 5 bases, leaving 19 bases of the junction unmatched. In DNA form, the CDR3 reads TGTGCCAGCAGTCCGTTGGGGACAGGGGAAAAGGTAGATCGAGCTTTCTTT. Its protein product is CASSPLGTGEKVDRAFF.